A selection of T cell receptor beta chains follows, all from one sample in a study of identical twins. Via MiXCR, TCRdb re-called the 5' RACE reads, giving one row per CDR3 protein. Here the sample spans some 240,000 distinct CDR3 sequences, approximately 8.6% being singletons. These same data were also listed under a study on yellow fever vaccine responses in identical twins.

Source material: CD8+ T cells sorted from blood. The source is a young woman in good health. Both conserved end residues are part of each CDR3. Fields, in order: D gene, J gene, clone size, V gene, CDR3 protein, CDR3 DNA. D genes are given only for firm matches. A row's size may be missing; if present it is once, few, many or a size class.

TRBD1 TRBJ2-7 few TRBV11-2 CASQGDPYEQYF TGTGCCAGCCAGGGGGACCCCTACGAGCAGTACTTC
- TRBJ2-5 many TRBV29-1 CSVWDTQETQYF TGCAGCGTTTGGGACACCCAAGAGACCCAGTACTTC
- TRBJ2-1 few TRBV7-9 CASRRVGYNEQFF TGTGCCAGCAGGCGGGTGGGGTACAATGAGCAGTTCTTC
TRBD2 TRBJ2-1 few TRBV27 CASNWGTSGKQFF TGTGCCAGCAACTGGGGGACTAGCGGTAAGCAGTTCTTC
TRBD2 TRBJ2-7 many TRBV10-3 CAIRKGPAGGNTYEQYF TGTGCCATCAGGAAGGGACCAGCGGGAGGGAATACCTACGAGCAGTACTTC
- TRBJ2-3 few TRBV18 CASSPTPSGIPARSTDTQYF TGTGCCAGCTCACCAACCCCTTCCGGGATACCAGCCCGTAGCACAGATACGCAGTATTTT
- TRBJ2-7 many TRBV29-1 CSVSGDGISYEQYF TGCAGCGTTTCCGGAGACGGCATCTCCTACGAGCAGTACTTC
- TRBJ2-7 - TRBV5-1 CASSLSAGDLYEQYF TGCGCCAGCAGCTTGTCGGCAGGGGACCTATACGAGCAGTACTTC
TRBD2 TRBJ2-3 few TRBV12-3/TRBV12-4 CASSPREETSTDTQYF TGTGCCAGCAGTCCCCGGGAGGAGACTAGCACAGATACGCAGTATTTT
- TRBJ1-2 - TRBV9 CASSGLKAGYTF TGTGCCAGCAGCGGCCTTAAGGCTGGCTACACCTTC
TRBD2 TRBJ2-1 many TRBV10-3 CAIVAGGNNEQFF TGTGCCATAGTAGCGGGGGGTAACAATGAGCAGTTCTTC
TRBD1 TRBJ2-7 - TRBV11-3 CASSVRQGWDDEQYF TGTGCCAGCAGCGTCAGACAGGGCTGGGATGACGAGCAGTACTTC
TRBD1 TRBJ2-7 many TRBV4-3 CASSQGTGTVYEQYF TGCGCCAGCAGCCAGGGAACCGGGACAGTATACGAGCAGTACTTC
- TRBJ2-6 few TRBV14 CASSQDNVLTF TGTGCCAGCAGCCAAGATAACGTCCTGACTTTC
- TRBJ2-3 - TRBV24-1 CATSKRGSTDTQYF TGTGCCACCAGTAAGAGGGGGAGTACAGATACGCAGTATTTT
TRBD2 TRBJ2-5 few TRBV20-1 CSALLHNKRLAEANTQETQYF TGCAGTGCTCTGCTCCACAATAAAAGACTAGCGGAAGCTAATACGCAAGAGACCCAGTACTTC
- TRBJ2-1 few TRBV12-3/TRBV12-4 CASSLGPPQEQFF TGTGCCAGCAGTTTAGGTCCCCCTCAGGAGCAGTTCTTC
- TRBJ2-5 many TRBV25-1 CASSIRGAQETQYF TGTGCCAGCAGTATACGGGGGGCTCAAGAGACCCAGTACTTC
- TRBJ1-1 many TRBV4-1 CASSQEWGTGNTEAFF TGCGCCAGCAGCCAAGAATGGGGGACGGGGAACACTGAAGCTTTCTTT
- TRBJ2-2 many TRBV7-9 CASSPGDTGELFF TGTGCCAGCAGCCCGGGGGACACCGGGGAGCTGTTTTTT
TRBD2 TRBJ2-1 many TRBV7-3 CASSLYGGSFNNEQFF TGTGCCAGCAGCTTATACGGGGGGAGTTTTAACAATGAGCAGTTCTTC
- TRBJ2-5 many TRBV7-9 CASSSAGWETQYF TGTGCCAGCAGCTCTGCAGGGTGGGAGACCCAGTACTTC
- TRBJ2-1 few TRBV29-1 CSEGDGPWNEQFF TGCAGCGAAGGGGACGGGCCCTGGAATGAGCAGTTCTTC
TRBD1 TRBJ2-5 - TRBV4-1 CASSHVDRAQETQYF TGCGCCAGCAGCCACGTGGACAGGGCCCAAGAGACCCAGTACTTC
TRBD2 TRBJ2-5 many TRBV28 CASSPGGDRGETQYF TGTGCCAGCAGCCCTGGGGGGGATCGGGGAGAGACCCAGTACTTC
TRBD2 TRBJ2-3 few TRBV7-9 CASSYEAGGDTQYF TGTGCCAGCAGCTACGAAGCGGGAGGGGATACGCAGTATTTT
- TRBJ2-1 many TRBV29-1 CSVEDLGPLNNEQFF TGCAGCGTTGAAGACTTGGGACCCCTTAACAATGAGCAGTTCTTC
TRBD2 TRBJ2-7 - TRBV20-1 CSARGSSGSSYEQYF TGCAGTGCTAGGGGGTCTAGCGGGAGCTCCTACGAGCAGTACTTC
- TRBJ2-7 - TRBV29-1 CSVEDPRGADYEQYF TGCAGCGTTGAAGATCCGCGAGGGGCCGATTACGAGCAGTACTTC
- TRBJ2-7 many TRBV20-1 CSARDLSGTQSSYEQYF TGCAGTGCTAGAGACTTGTCCGGGACACAAAGCTCCTACGAGCAGTACTTC
- TRBJ2-1 many TRBV6-2/TRBV6-3 CATTLRRQDEQFF TGTGCCACCACCCTCCGGAGGCAGGATGAGCAGTTCTTC
TRBD2 TRBJ2-1 - TRBV5-6 CASSLGTSGVTNEQFF TGTGCCAGCAGCTTGGGGACTAGCGGAGTAACCAATGAGCAGTTCTTC
TRBD1 TRBJ2-1 few TRBV4-2 CASSQDTGVQNEQFF TGTGCCAGCAGCCAGGATACAGGGGTGCAGAATGAGCAGTTCTTC